The next 8 T cell receptor beta chains were all read from a single sample in a study of T-cell memory formation after mild COVID-19 (dated by TCRdb to the early 2020s). Library preparation employed 5' RACE. The listed sequencing device is Illumina NovaSeq 6000. TCRdb reprocessed the public reads (quality trimming at Q25 with fastp, clone calling with MiXCR) and kept in-frame beta chains. Entries are consolidated by CDR3 protein sequence, retaining the most common genes and DNA. The sample table shows 160,000 or so distinct CDR3 sequences, and roughly a third are seen once. The leading ten clones occupy around 12% of the sample. Specimen: PBMCs or a T cell subset sorted from them (not recorded which). These receptors were taken from an adult woman who had mild COVID-19 (a few samples of this study predate the infection). The sample titles of this study are shuffled in the database, so cell type and time point are left out; the donor was told from shared clones.

This clonotype showed up just a few times. The chain carries TRBV4-1 and TRBJ1-1; 10 bases are shared with TRBD1. Germline values: CDR1 MGHRA, CDR2 YSYEKL. V lost 4 bases and J lost 4; bases outside the gene matches: 9. The CDR3 consists of 16 residues. In DNA form, the CDR3 reads TGCGCCAGCAGCCTCTCCTGGACAGGGGGAGGCACTGAAGCTTTCTTT. Protein sequence: CASSLSWTGGGTEAFF.

The chain combines TRBV4-2 with TRBJ2-7; a possible D gene is TRBD2 (6 bases). CDR3 length equals 16 residues. Germline CDR1 LGHNA, CDR2 YNFKEQ. V dropped 4 bases and J dropped 0 bases, with 16 bases sitting between them. CDR3 protein: CASSPSPSSVSYEQYF. The CDR3 DNA follows: TGTGCCAGCAGCCCTTCCCCCTCTAGCGTCTCCTACGAGCAGTACTTC.

V and J are TRBV30 and TRBJ2-7; D possibly corresponds to TRBD1 (5 bases). Trimming removed 3 bases from V and 0 bases from J, with 9 bases in between. CDR1 is GTSNPN and CDR2 is SVGIG in the germline V gene (reference sequence). There are 13 residues in the CDR3. The CDR3 loop is CAWRGQGSYEQYF. CDR3 bases: TGTGCCTGGAGAGGGCAGGGCTCCTACGAGCAGTACTTC.

This clonotype was seen more than once but under ten times. This chain uses TRBV12-3 or TRBV12-4 with TRBJ2-3; TRBD2 aligns across 9 bases. With V trimmed by 6 bases and J by 5 bases, 15 bases remained unmatched. The CDR3 consists of 17 residues. CDR3 in amino acids: CASSRYGLASGVDTQYF. CDR3 nucleotide sequence: TGTGCCAGCAGCCGCTATGGACTAGCGTCGGGCGTAGATACGCAGTATTTT.

This clonotype was detected only a few times. CDR3 in amino acids: CASSPHSGSSYNEQFF. CDR3 DNA: TGTGCCAGCAGCCCCCATAGCGGGAGCTCCTACAATGAGCAGTTCTTC. J is TRBJ2-1 and V is TRBV7-9; 9 positions match TRBD2. The ends lost 5 bases at V and 0 bases at J; junction bases unmatched: 5. The CDR3 extends over 16 amino acids. Germline V gene sequence: CDR1 SEHNR, CDR2 FQNEAQ (reference sequence).

DNA of the CDR3: TGTGCCAGCGGGGGAGACTACAATGAGCAGTTCTTC. It codes for CASGGDYNEQFF. The chain is built from TRBV7-3 and TRBJ2-1; either TRBD1 or TRBD2 may fit D (5 bases each). V was shortened by 8 bases and J by 3 bases, with 8 bases between the two germline ends. The V gene's germline CDR1 is SGHTA and CDR2 FQGTGA. The CDR3 is made up of 12 amino acids.

This clonotype showed up just a few times. This rearrangement joins TRBV10-3 to TRBJ2-3, with D uncertain. Per germline, CDR1 ENHRY and CDR2 SYGVKD. This CDR3 region has 16 residues. Trimming removed 0 bases from V and 2 bases from J, with 12 bases in between. The chain's CDR3 is CAISESPRNVTDTQYF. The CDR3 DNA reads TGTGCCATCAGTGAGTCGCCTAGAAACGTCACAGATACGCAGTATTTT.

This clonotype was picked up a small number of times. The chain is built from TRBV10-3 and TRBJ2-3; D possibly corresponds to TRBD1 (6 bases). The CDR3 has 13 residues. Deletions cut 3 bases from V and 4 bases from J, with 8 bases between. CDR1 is ENHRY, CDR2 SYGVKD, per germline. CDR3: CAISEQGPDTQYF. The CDR3 DNA reads as TGTGCCATCAGTGAACAGGGTCCAGATACGCAGTATTTT.